Following are 31 T cell receptor beta chains from one sample sequenced in a study of OX40 agonist ivuxolimab in advanced cancers. The assay was immunoSEQ multiplex PCR, and TCRdb's table has in-frame clones only and misses some. The sample shows 43,000 or so clones, about 87% of them seen only once. Sequencing used CD4+ or CD8+ T cells sorted from blood, obtained in a trial of the OX40 agonist ivuxolimab. These TCRs come from an adult with an advanced solid tumor such as melanoma, head and neck, liver or kidney cancer.

This clone was detected a few times. The chain links TRBV6-4 to TRBJ1-1; 8 bases match TRBD1. The length of the CDR3 is 14 residues. Germline assignment: CDR1 MRHNA and CDR2 SNTAGT. The ends lost 0 bases at V and 4 bases at J; junction bases unmatched: 1. The CDR3, as DNA: TGTGCCAGCAGTGACTCAGACAGGGGCACTGAAGCTTTCTTT. Translating gives CASSDSDRGTEAFF.

The chain joins TRBV6-1 to TRBJ2-7, with D uncertain. The CDR3 has 12 amino acids. Germline V gives CDR1 MNHNS, CDR2 SASEGT. The V end lost 5 bases, the J end lost 2 bases, and 7 bases lay between the germline ends. The CDR3 coding sequence is TGTGCCAGCAGTCATTATACCTACGAGCAGTACTTC. Translating gives CASSHYTYEQYF.

CDR3 amino acids: CAWSAGYYEQYF. The CDR3 DNA reads TGTGCCTGGAGTGCAGGGTACTACGAGCAGTACTTC. The chain employs TRBV30 and TRBJ2-7, with D perhaps matching TRBD1 (5 bases). Germline values: CDR1 GTSNPN, CDR2 SVGIG (reference sequence). CDR3 size: 12 residues. V lost 1 base, J lost 3 bases, and 7 bases lay in between.

The chain carries TRBV7-3 and TRBJ2-5; a weak D match, TRBD2 (6 bases). Per germline, CDR1 SGHTA and CDR2 FQGTGA. The V and J ends lost 3 bases and 2 bases respectively, with 13 bases between them. This CDR3 is 15 amino acids long. CDR3 nucleotide sequence: TGTGCCAGCAGCTTGTTCGGGAGTCTGCAAGAGACCCAGTACTTC. Translating it yields CASSLFGSLQETQYF.

The V call is TRBV28, the J call TRBJ2-3; no definite D call. The V end lost 4 bases, the J end lost 6 bases, and 11 bases lay between the germline ends. The V gene's germline CDR1 is MDHEN and CDR2 SYDVKM. The CDR3 is 13 residues long. CDR3 coding DNA: TGTGCCAGCAGTTCCCATCAGACGGATACGCAGTATTTT. This encodes CASSSHQTDTQYF.

This chain links TRBV10-3 with TRBJ2-7; unclear D gene. V lost 6 bases and J lost 2, with 5 bases in between. The CDR3 covers 11 residues. Per germline, CDR1 ENHRY and CDR2 SYGVKD. The CDR3, as DNA: TGTGCCATCAGGAGCACCTACGAGCAGTACTTC. Its translation: CAIRSTYEQYF.

This clone has a single count. The chain joins TRBV11-2 to TRBJ1-5; D call uncertain. From germline, CDR1 is SGHAT and CDR2 FQNNGV. The CDR3 runs 15 residues. Trimming removed 4 bases from V and 3 bases from J, with 13 bases in between. CDR3 in DNA: TGTGCCAGCAGCTCCACAGACGGTCCCAATCAGCCCCAGCATTTT. Translating gives CASSSTDGPNQPQHF.

V usage is TRBV20-1 and J usage is TRBJ2-1; D unclear. Trimming cost V 2 bases and J 7 bases, with 6 bases left between them. This CDR3 contains 11 residues. Germline CDR1 and CDR2: DFQATT and SNEGSKA (reference sequence). DNA of the CDR3: TGCAGTGCTAGAATCGGAAATGAGCAGTTCTTC. It codes for CSARIGNEQFF.

The chain links TRBV28 to TRBJ1-2; D is uncertain. The germline V and J ends were trimmed by 2 bases and 4 bases, with 11 bases remaining between them. The germline gives CDR1 MDHEN, CDR2 SYDVKM. CDR3 length equals 14 residues. DNA for the CDR3: TGTGCCAGCAGTTTAGAGGAGCCCAGCTATGGCTACACCTTC. It translates to CASSLEEPSYGYTF.

This chain joins TRBV7-9 and TRBJ2-5; 11 bases are shared with TRBD2. CDR3 length: 17 residues. Trimming removed 4 bases from V and 2 bases from J; junction bases left unmatched: 9. CDR1 and CDR2 from the germline V gene are SEHNR and FQNEAQ (reference sequence). CDR3 in DNA: TGTGCCAGCAGCTCTAGACTAGCGGGGCAACCACAAGAGACCCAGTACTTC. This encodes CASSSRLAGQPQETQYF. The variable domain in full, with the rest retrieved from reference TRBV7-9 and TRBJ2-5, is DTGVSQNPRHKITKRGQNVTFRCDPISEHNRLYWYRQTLGQGPEFLTYFQNEAQLEKSRLLSDRFSAERPKGSFSTLEIQRTEQGDSAMYLCASSSRLAGQPQETQYFGPGTRLLVL.

The chain links TRBV7-9 to TRBJ2-3; D possibly corresponds to TRBD2 (6 bases). The CDR3 runs to 17 residues. V was pared by 5 bases and J by 0 bases, with 18 bases between. Germline V gene data show CDR1 as SEHNR and CDR2 as FQNEAQ (reference sequence). The chain's CDR3 is CASSSGTGVRSTDTQYF. CDR3 DNA: TGTGCCAGCAGCAGCGGAACGGGAGTTAGGAGCACAGATACGCAGTATTTT.

Regarding this clone: At one of its ends the junction is not consistent with the germline gene, which may arise from a read error. The genes are TRBV7-7 and TRBJ2-1; D assignment may be TRBD1 or TRBD2 (7 bases each). Germline V CDR1 and CDR2: SSHAT, FNYEAQ (reference sequence). The CDR3 is 16 amino acids. CDR3 in DNA: TGTGCTAGCAGCTTAGCCCAGGGAGGGGGCATAAATGAGCAGTTCTTC. Translating gives CASSLAQGGGINEQFF.

The CDR3 nucleotides read TGTGCCAGTATCCCGACAGGGGGCTTCACCGGGGAGCTGTTTTTT. As protein: CASIPTGGFTGELFF. This rearrangement joins TRBV19 to TRBJ2-2, with 10 bases lining up with TRBD1. Germline V CDR1 and CDR2: LNHDA, SQIVND (reference sequence). J was trimmed by 4 bases and V by 7 bases; bases with no gene match: 6. CDR3 length equals 15 residues. The whole variable domain, filled in from reference TRBV19 and TRBJ2-2, reads DGGITQSPKYLFRKEGQNVTLSCEQNLNHDAMYWYRQDPGQGLRLIYYSQIVNDFQKGDIAEGYSVSREKKESFPLTVTSAQKNPTAFYLCASIPTGGFTGELFFGEGSRLTVL.

This chain links TRBV29-1 with TRBJ2-3, with no clear D. The germline V gene encodes CDR1 SQVTM and CDR2 ANQGSEA. V lost 3 bases, J lost 3 bases, and 13 bases lay in between. There are 14 residues in the CDR3. The CDR3 is CSVDLAPRTDTQYF. DNA for the CDR3: TGCAGCGTTGATTTGGCCCCCCGGACAGATACGCAGTATTTT.

This clone showed up just once. This sequence joins TRBV6-6 and TRBJ2-6; 7 nucleotides agree with TRBD1. Trimming removed 8 bases from V and 7 bases from J; junction bases left unmatched: 8. The CDR3 contains 14 residues. The germline gives CDR1 MNHNY, CDR2 SVGAGI (reference sequence). This chain's CDR3 is CASSNTGVANVLTF. In nucleotides, the CDR3 is TGTGCCAGCTCGAATACAGGGGTAGCCAACGTCCTGACTTTC.

This chain joins TRBV7-8 and TRBJ1-5; TRBD1 matches at 9 bases. V lost 5 bases and J lost 4; bases outside the gene matches: 6. The CDR3 contains 15 residues. Germline values: CDR1 SGHVS, CDR2 FQNEAQ. DNA for the CDR3: TGTGCCAGCAGCCCAGTAGGACAGGGGAATCAGCCCCAGCATTTT. Amino acid sequence: CASSPVGQGNQPQHF.

The J gene is TRBJ2-1, the V gene TRBV6-4, with a tentative D call TRBD2 (6 bases). From germline, CDR1 is MRHNA and CDR2 SNTAGT. Deletions cut 1 base from V and 9 bases from J, with 10 bases between. This CDR3 spans 13 amino acids. In nucleotides, the CDR3 is TGTGCCAGCAGTGACTGGAGGGGTTTTGAGCAGTTCTTC. Translation gives CASSDWRGFEQFF.

This chain joins TRBV6-5 and TRBJ2-1; D gene ambiguous. V lost 5 bases and J lost 5, with 10 bases in between. CDR1 is MNHEY, CDR2 SVGAGI, per germline. There are 13 residues in the CDR3. The CDR3 protein is CASSRTLNNEQFF. CDR3 nucleotides: TGTGCCAGCAGTCGGACGTTGAACAATGAGCAGTTCTTC.

The V gene is TRBV7-3, the J gene TRBJ2-3, with 10 bases aligning to TRBD2. Germline lookup yields CDR1 SGHTA and CDR2 FQGTGA. The V gene end was trimmed by 4 bases and the J gene end by 2 bases; junction bases not matched to a gene: 9. The CDR3 sequence is 17 residues long. The CDR3 reads CASSSTPGLANTDTQYF. CDR3 bases: TGTGCCAGCAGCTCTACTCCGGGACTAGCGAACACAGATACGCAGTATTTT.

The V call is TRBV28, the J call TRBJ1-1; 9 nucleotides match TRBD1. Germline V gene lookup returns CDR1 MDHEN and CDR2 SYDVKM. This CDR3 contains 17 residues. The V and J ends lost 5 bases and 7 bases, in that order; junction bases with no gene match: 17. CDR3 bases: TGTGCCAGCAGTCTCCTCGGGGGACAGGGATTCGTTGGTGAAGCTTTCTTT. It is translated as CASSLLGGQGFVGEAFF.

The chain joins TRBV30 to TRBJ1-4; D ambiguous. CDR3 length: 13 residues. Germline-derived CDR1 and CDR2 are GTSNPN and SVGIG (reference sequence). V was shortened by 4 bases and J by 13 bases, with 19 bases between the two germline ends. CDR3 nucleotide sequence: TGTGCCTGGAATCAGGATTTAATGAAAGGACTGTTTTTT. Amino acid sequence: CAWNQDLMKGLFF.

This chain uses TRBV28 with TRBJ2-1; D could derive from TRBD1 or TRBD2 (5 bases each). The CDR3 runs to 15 residues. V was shortened by 1 base and J by 5 bases, with 12 bases between the two germline ends. The germline CDR1 and CDR2 sequences are MDHEN and SYDVKM. CDR3 sequence reads: CASSLFGGGDNEQFF. The DNA of the CDR3 is TGTGCCAGCAGTTTATTTGGGGGTGGCGACAATGAGCAGTTCTTC.

The V and J genes are TRBV29-1 and TRBJ2-3; 8 nucleotides align to TRBD2. In germline, CDR1 is SQVTM, CDR2 ANQGSEA. The CDR3 contains 15 residues. Trimming at V came to 6 bases and at J to 2 bases, leaving 10 bases not matched to a gene. The CDR3 here is CSVKPRLAYTDTQYF. Written as DNA, the CDR3 is TGCAGCGTCAAACCGAGACTAGCGTACACAGATACGCAGTATTTT.

V gene TRBV19 combines with J gene TRBJ2-1; 8 bases match TRBD2. V gave up 5 bases and J gave up 10 bases; unmatched junction bases: 10. Germline CDR1 LNHDA, CDR2 SQIVND (reference sequence). The CDR3 totals 14 residues. The CDR3 DNA reads as TGTGCCAGTAGTGTGGGACTAGTCGTCGGGGAGCAGTTCTTC. This sequence encodes CASSVGLVVGEQFF.

V is TRBV5-4 and J is TRBJ2-5; 8 nucleotides match TRBD1. The V gene end was trimmed by 0 bases and the J gene end by 8 bases; junction bases not matched to a gene: 6. The CDR3 runs to 14 residues. From germline, CDR1 is SGHNT and CDR2 YYREEE (reference sequence). As DNA, the CDR3 is TGTGCCAGCAGCTTGGTTGGGACAGGTCCTACCCAGTACTTC. Amino acid sequence: CASSLVGTGPTQYF.

The chain recombines TRBV5-1 with TRBJ1-4, with D perhaps matching TRBD1 (5 bases). With 4 bases removed from V and 8 bases from J, the gap between germline ends came to 21 bases. Germline V CDR1 and CDR2: SGHRS, YFSETQ. The CDR3 runs 16 residues. Here the CDR3 reads CASSGTGPEGKEKLFF. The CDR3 DNA follows: TGCGCCAGCAGCGGGACGGGCCCAGAGGGGAAGGAAAAACTGTTTTTT.

This rearrangement joins TRBV5-1 to TRBJ2-3; D is uncertain. CDR1 and CDR2 (germline): SGHRS, YFSETQ. CDR3 length: 15 amino acids. V was pared by 3 bases and J by 2 bases, with 13 bases between. CDR3 nucleotides: TGCGCCAGCAGCTCGATGGACGGGTTCACAGATACGCAGTATTTT. It yields the protein CASSSMDGFTDTQYF.

V usage is TRBV20-1 and J usage is TRBJ2-1; weak D call: TRBD2 (5 bases). The germline V gene encodes CDR1 DFQATT and CDR2 SNEGSKA (reference sequence). V lost 1 base and J 16 bases, leaving 14 bases between the germline ends. This CDR3 region has 11 residues. CDR3 amino acids: CSARVATAAFF. In nucleotides, the CDR3 is TGCAGTGCTAGAGTTGCAACAGCGGCCTTCTTC.

This chain connects TRBV19 to TRBJ1-2; D unclear. Trimming took off 3 bases at V and 3 bases at J, with 5 bases between the two ends. Germline-derived CDR1 and CDR2 are LNHDA and SQIVND (reference sequence). This CDR3 region has 12 residues. In DNA, the CDR3 is TGTGCCAGTAGTATGATAGACTATGGCTACACCTTC. This translates into CASSMIDYGYTF.

The chain is built from TRBV6-4 and TRBJ2-3; a weak D match, TRBD2 (6 bases). Looked up from germline, CDR1 is MRHNA and CDR2 is SNTAGT. The CDR3 contains 15 residues. The ends were cut back, 2 bases at V and 4 bases at J, with 13 bases in the middle. CDR3 in amino acids: CASSDRREWADTQYF. The CDR3 region has the DNA TGTGCCAGCAGTGACCGCCGGGAGTGGGCAGATACGCAGTATTTT.

The chain is built from TRBV2 and TRBJ2-7; D possibly corresponds to TRBD1 (6 bases). Trimming removed 6 bases from V and 5 bases from J, with 23 bases in between. This CDR3 has 16 residues. The germline CDR1 and CDR2 sequences are SNHLY and FYNNEI. The CDR3 DNA reads TGTGCCAGCAGGGCCTCGGACAGTCCGGCGGTCAACGAGCAGTACTTC. Protein product: CASRASDSPAVNEQYF.